This section outlines one T cell receptor (beta chain) sequence together with its context. The data were taken from a study of control samples from healthy donors and cancer patients. The CDR3 runs 13 residues. V dropped 0 bases and J dropped 8 bases, with 10 bases sitting between them. Germline V CDR1 and CDR2: LGHDT, YNNKEL (reference sequence). Here immunoSEQ multiplex PCR was the method, and the copy in TCRdb shows in-frame clones only, minus some. The sample consists of 120,000 to 150,000 clones, about 91% of them appearing once. The chain uses TRBV3-1 (or the pseudogene TRBV3-2) and TRBJ1-2; possible D gene TRBD1, 5 bases. Sequencing input: blood. The clonotype was recovered from a young man in good health. This CDR3 is CASSQDGGYGYTF. CDR3 DNA sequence: TGTGCCAGCAGCCAAGATGGGGGGTACGGCTACACCTTC.